Given below is one TCR beta chain in context. The CDR3 is 15 residues long. Germline V gene sequence: CDR1 LGHNA, CDR2 YSLEER. Trimming left V 0 bases short and J 9 bases short, with 17 bases between. These data come from a study of CD8+ T cells in alopecia areata. For the study at large: Severity of treated patients was scored by affected scalp percentage.

Treatment indicated: oral pan-JAK inhibitor, 5-10 mg twice daily. PBMC-derived CD4+ and CD8+ T cells were sorted. Extracted RNA was reverse transcribed into cDNA, the sequencing template. Clones were read by immunoSEQ multiplex PCR, and TCRdb kept only the in-frame ones, dropping some. The repertoire consists of about 180,000 clones, with 40% to 65% occurring once and the leading ten covering around a tenth. The chain recombines TRBV4-3 with TRBJ1-2; D unclear. The clonotype comes from a human donor with alopecia areata. The sample consisted of CD8+ T cells sorted from blood, taken around week 54, from a patient treated with tofacitinib. The CDR3 loop is CASSQELGAGYSYTF. CDR3 sequence (DNA): TGCGCCAGCAGCCAAGAGTTAGGCGCCGGATACAGCTACACCTTC.